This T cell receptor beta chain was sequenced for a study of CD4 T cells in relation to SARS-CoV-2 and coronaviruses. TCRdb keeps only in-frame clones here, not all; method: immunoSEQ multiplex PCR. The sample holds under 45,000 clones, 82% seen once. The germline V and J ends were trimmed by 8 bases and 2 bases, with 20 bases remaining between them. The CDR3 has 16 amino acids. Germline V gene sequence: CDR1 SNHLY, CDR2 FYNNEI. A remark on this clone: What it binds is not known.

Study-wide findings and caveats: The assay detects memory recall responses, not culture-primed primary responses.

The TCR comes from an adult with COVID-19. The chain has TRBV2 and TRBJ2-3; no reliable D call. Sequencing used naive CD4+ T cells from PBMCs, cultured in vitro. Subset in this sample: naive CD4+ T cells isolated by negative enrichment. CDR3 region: CASEQGKFTPTDTQYF. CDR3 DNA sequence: TGTGCCAGCGAACAAGGGAAGTTTACCCCCACAGATACGCAGTATTTT.